These 15 T cell receptor beta chains originate from one sample sequenced in a study of siplizumab effects on memory and regulatory T cells. Sequencing was performed with immunoSEQ multiplex PCR; in TCRdb, only in-frame clones are kept and a portion is missing. The repertoire holds fewer than 65,000 clones, with about 93% as singletons. The source material was CD8+ T cells sorted from blood. The receptors shown here come from a human donor in good health.

The chain links TRBV28 to TRBJ2-2, with TRBD1 identical over 8 bases. The CDR3 runs 17 residues. Unmatched junction bases numbered 19, after V lost 7 bases and J lost 9 bases. CDR1 is MDHEN and CDR2 is SYDVKM in the germline V gene. The CDR3 is CASNGQGAGTRDRELFF. The CDR3 bases are TGTGCCAGCAACGGGCAGGGGGCCGGAACCCGCGACCGGGAGCTGTTTTTT.

The chain recombines TRBV2 with TRBJ2-6, with 9 bases aligning to TRBD2. Trimming cost V 7 bases and J 1 base; bases outside gene matches: 8. From germline, CDR1 is SNHLY and CDR2 FYNNEI. The CDR3 sequence is 17 residues long. CDR3 DNA: TGTGCCAGCATGATACGCGGGAGGGGTTCTGGGGCCAACGTCCTGACTTTC. Residues: CASMIRGRGSGANVLTF.

The rearrangement uses TRBV19 and TRBJ2-2; D possibly corresponds to TRBD2 (5 bases). The CDR3 runs 14 residues. Trimming cost V 8 bases and J 1 base, with 11 bases left between them. Germline CDR1 LNHDA, CDR2 SQIVND (reference sequence). The CDR3 loop is CASRTSWNTGELFF. The DNA of the CDR3 is TGTGCCAGTCGGACTTCGTGGAACACCGGGGAGCTGTTTTTT.

The genes are TRBV19 and TRBJ2-7, with 11 bases that match TRBD2. Looked up from germline, CDR1 is LNHDA and CDR2 is SQIVND (reference sequence). Trimming took 3 bases from V and 2 from J; bases not matched to a gene: 0. The CDR3 totals 14 residues. The CDR3 nucleotides are TGTGCCAGTAGTATGACTAGCGGGACCTACGAGCAGTACTTC. Amino acids: CASSMTSGTYEQYF.

This clone has just one count. V is TRBV27 and J is TRBJ2-1; D is ambiguous. V dropped 2 bases and J dropped 6 bases, with 8 bases sitting between them. Germline lookup yields CDR1 MNHEY and CDR2 SMNVEV (reference sequence). There are 13 residues in the CDR3. In nucleotides, the CDR3 is TGTGCCAGCAGTTTAAGAGACATCAATGAGCAGTTCTTC. Translation gives CASSLRDINEQFF.

The chain uses TRBV2 and TRBJ2-1; tentatively, D is TRBD1 (6 bases). V was clipped by 10 bases and J by 6 bases, with 16 bases between them. CDR3 size: 13 residues. From germline, CDR1 is SNHLY and CDR2 FYNNEI. CDR3 coding DNA: TGTGCCACCGGATATGGGGGCATCAATGAGCAGTTCTTC. Translating gives CATGYGGINEQFF.

The chain links TRBV7-2 to TRBJ2-3; 9 bases align to TRBD2. Germline loops: CDR1 SGHTA, CDR2 FQGNSA. The CDR3 covers 16 residues. Trimming cost V 5 bases and J 5 bases; bases outside gene matches: 11. CDR3 sequence (DNA): TGTGCCAGCAGCCGCCCCTCGACTAGCGGATTAGATACGCAGTATTTT. Protein: CASSRPSTSGLDTQYF.

The rearrangement joins TRBV6-1 to TRBJ1-2; D call uncertain. Trimming took off 2 bases at V and 1 base at J, with 5 bases between the two ends. Germline CDR1 MNHNS, CDR2 SASEGT. CDR3 length: 13 residues. In DNA form, the CDR3 reads TGTGCCAGCAGTGAAACCGATAACTATGGCTACACCTTC. Protein product: CASSETDNYGYTF.

This chain connects TRBV10-1 to TRBJ2-2; perhaps D is TRBD1 or TRBD2 (5 bases each). V gave up 0 bases and J gave up 6 bases, with 14 bases separating them. Germline lookup yields CDR1 WNHNN and CDR2 SYGVQD (reference sequence). This CDR3 spans 16 amino acids. The CDR3 sequence is CASSESVGRRSGELFF. In DNA form, the CDR3 reads TGCGCCAGCAGTGAGTCGGTGGGGCGGAGGTCCGGGGAGCTGTTTTTT.

This clone was counted a single time. The gene calls are TRBV6-6 and TRBJ2-6; D call uncertain. This CDR3 region has 15 residues. Germline-derived CDR1 and CDR2 are MNHNY and SVGAGI (reference sequence). Trimming shortened V by 8 bases and J by 0 bases, and 11 bases separated the two germline ends. The CDR3 region has the DNA TGTGCCAGCTCTCAGACCGGCTCTGGGGCCAACGTCCTGACTTTC. It yields the protein CASSQTGSGANVLTF.

The V call is TRBV6-5, the J call TRBJ2-2; D not resolved. The germline gives CDR1 MNHEY, CDR2 SVGAGI. V lost 0 bases, J lost 3 bases, and 11 bases lay in between. The CDR3 spans 16 residues. In DNA form, the CDR3 reads TGTGCCAGCAGTTACTCAGGCCCCGTCTACACCGGGGAGCTGTTTTTT. Its translation is CASSYSGPVYTGELFF.

This clone was counted only a few times. The genes are TRBV9 and TRBJ1-5; 8 positions agree with TRBD1. Per germline, CDR1 SGDLS and CDR2 YYNGEE. Trimming cost V 0 bases and J 5 bases; bases outside gene matches: 1. This CDR3 region has 14 residues. CDR3 in DNA: TGTGCCAGCAGCGTAGGGACAGGGTATCAGCCCCAGCATTTT. The encoded protein is CASSVGTGYQPQHF.

This chain uses TRBV5-1 with TRBJ2-7; no clear D gene. The CDR3 covers 13 residues. Germline V gives CDR1 SGHRS, CDR2 YFSETQ. V lost 5 bases and J 3 bases, leaving 12 bases between the germline ends. CDR3 amino acids: CASRSEEHYEQYF. The CDR3 bases are TGCGCCAGCAGATCAGAGGAGCACTACGAGCAGTACTTC.

The rearrangement uses TRBV5-1 and TRBJ2-7, with 12 bases lining up with TRBD2. This CDR3 is 16 amino acids long. The germline gives CDR1 SGHRS, CDR2 YFSETQ. V shed 0 bases, J shed 3 bases, and the junction held 4 bases outside the gene matches. CDR3 sequence (DNA): TGCGCCAGCAGCTTGGACGGACTAGCGGGAAGCTACGAGCAGTACTTC. This encodes CASSLDGLAGSYEQYF.

V usage is TRBV5-4 and J usage is TRBJ1-1; D might be TRBD1 (6 bases). CDR1 is SGHNT and CDR2 is YYREEE in the germline V gene (reference sequence). V gave up 1 base and J gave up 4 bases, with 14 bases separating them. This CDR3 region has 15 residues. CDR3 protein: CASSLRLIQGTEAFF. DNA of the CDR3: TGTGCCAGCAGCTTGAGGCTTATACAGGGCACTGAAGCTTTCTTT.